Sequencing of this T cell receptor (beta chain) was carried out in a study of shared T cell receptors in the human thymus. The J segment lost 2 bases and the V segment lost 2 bases, leaving 16 bases of the junction unmatched. Germline CDR1 reads SGHRS; CDR2 reads YFSETQ. There are 20 residues in the CDR3. Clones were read by immunoSEQ multiplex PCR, and TCRdb kept only the in-frame ones, dropping some. The repertoire has hundreds of thousands of clones, approximately 89% of them found once; the top ten carry roughly 0.0086%. This sample was also put to use in a study of human thymus T cells. That work contributes: Samples came from healthy Finnish infants during open corrective cardiac surgery. Thymic samples were excised during corrective heart operations. Biased V and J segment usage appeared in thymus and peripheral blood. Related research has reported that thymic repertoires overlap highly among unrelated individuals.

Source material: thymocytes. V and J are TRBV5-1 and TRBJ2-2, with TRBD1 matching over 9 bases. The TCR sequence derives from a boy less than two years old with a congenital heart defect. CDR3 bases: TGCGCCAGCAGCTTAACCACACAGGGGGCGCAAATAAAAAACACCGGGGAGCTGTTTTTT. Translation gives CASSLTTQGAQIKNTGELFF.